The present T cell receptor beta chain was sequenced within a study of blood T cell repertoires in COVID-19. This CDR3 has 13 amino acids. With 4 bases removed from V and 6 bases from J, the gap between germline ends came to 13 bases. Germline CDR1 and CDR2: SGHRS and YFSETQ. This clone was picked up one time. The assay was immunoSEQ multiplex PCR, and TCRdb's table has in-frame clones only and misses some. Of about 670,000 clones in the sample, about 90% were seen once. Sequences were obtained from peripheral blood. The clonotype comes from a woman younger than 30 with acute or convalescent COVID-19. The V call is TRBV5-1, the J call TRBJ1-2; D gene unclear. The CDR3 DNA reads TGCGCCAGCAGCCCTAGTTCAATGGATGGCTACACCTTC. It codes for CASSPSSMDGYTF.